The 29 T cell receptor beta chains presented below share a single source sample, sequenced in a study of blood T cells in healthy people across ages. Next came a second PCR, run for roughly 6 to 11 cycles, which used a sample-barcoded 5' primer along with a J-beta primer mix. TCRdb reprocessed the 5' RACE reads via MiXCR and lists one record per CDR3 protein. This sample has fewer than 1.5 million distinct CDR3 sequences, with about 43% found just once. The sequencing sample was made of blood. These receptors were collected from a woman aged 18-29 years in good health.

The sample holds a few counts of this clonotype. The V call is TRBV10-3, the J call TRBJ2-3; D not certain. The CDR3 is 12 residues long. The V end lost 4 bases, the J end lost 4 bases, and 6 bases lay between the germline ends. CDR1 is ENHRY and CDR2 is SYGVKD in the germline V gene. The DNA for the CDR3 is TGTGCCATCAGTGGGCCCTCAGATACGCAGTATTTT. This translates into CAISGPSDTQYF.

This clonotype was recorded a few times. The chain uses TRBV27 and TRBJ2-1; 13 nucleotides align to TRBD2. The CDR3 sequence is 16 residues long. V gave up 0 bases and J gave up 8 bases; unmatched junction bases: 4. CDR1 and CDR2 from the germline V gene are MNHEY and SMNVEV (reference sequence). The CDR3, as DNA: TGTGCCAGCAGTTTATCGGGGACTAGCGGGGTGTATGAGCAGTTCTTC. Its protein product is CASSLSGTSGVYEQFF.

This rearrangement joins TRBV7-2 to TRBJ2-1; the match to TRBD2 covers 7 bases. There are 15 residues in the CDR3. Germline V gene lookup returns CDR1 SGHTA and CDR2 FQGNSA. The J segment lost 8 bases and the V segment lost 0 bases, leaving 7 bases of the junction unmatched. The CDR3 sequence is CASSLAAGRVDEQFF. The CDR3 bases are TGTGCCAGCAGCTTAGCTGCGGGGAGGGTGGATGAGCAGTTCTTC.

In this sample, this clonotype turned up a few times. One end of the junction is discordant with germline, which a read error may explain. This sequence joins TRBV7-9 and TRBJ1-2; D is perhaps TRBD1 (5 bases). CDR3 length: 15 residues. Germline lookup yields CDR1 SEHNR and CDR2 FQNEAQ (reference sequence). The chain's CDR3 is CASSPFNRGDYGYTF. The CDR3 coding sequence is TGTGCCAGCAGCCCCTTTAATAGGGGAGACTACGGCTACACCTTC.

This clonotype came up a few times. The gene calls are TRBV5-1 and TRBJ2-7; TRBD2 aligns across 11 bases. V trimming: 3 bases; J trimming: 5 bases; junction bases outside the gene matches: 10. The CDR3 consists of 16 residues. Germline V CDR1 and CDR2: SGHRS, YFSETQ. This CDR3 is CASSSGTSGKANEQYF. For the CDR3, the DNA is TGCGCCAGCAGCTCCGGGACTAGCGGAAAAGCCAACGAGCAGTACTTC.

V usage is TRBV20-1 and J usage is TRBJ2-1, with a possible D match to TRBD2 (6 bases). The V end was cut by 5 bases, the J end by 4 bases, with 9 bases between. The CDR3 contains 12 residues. Germline CDR1 and CDR2: DFQATT and SNEGSKA (reference sequence). This CDR3 is CSAETSYNEQFF. The DNA for the CDR3 is TGCAGTGCTGAGACTAGTTACAATGAGCAGTTCTTC.

The rearrangement uses TRBV24-1 and TRBJ2-5; perhaps D is TRBD1 or TRBD2 (5 bases each). Germline V lookup: CDR1 KGHDR, CDR2 SFDVKD. V was trimmed by 4 bases and J by 2 bases, leaving 13 bases between them. The CDR3 has 15 amino acids. Here the CDR3 DNA reads TGTGCCACCAGTGAGCAGGGAGTGGTGCAAGAGACCCAGTACTTC. This encodes CATSEQGVVQETQYF.

V is TRBV2 and J is TRBJ2-7, with D possibly being TRBD2 (6 bases). This CDR3 is 13 amino acids long. Germline values: CDR1 SNHLY, CDR2 FYNNEI. V was clipped by 7 bases and J by 0 bases, with 10 bases between them. The CDR3 loop reads CASKEGPSYEQYF. The CDR3 DNA reads as TGTGCCAGCAAGGAGGGCCCCTCCTACGAGCAGTACTTC.

The chain joins TRBV2 to TRBJ2-5; TRBD1 is a possible D gene (5 bases). The CDR3 totals 15 residues. Looked up from germline, CDR1 is SNHLY and CDR2 is FYNNEI. V was pared by 2 bases and J by 9 bases, with 19 bases between. CDR3 loop: CASSEFPIDSGSQYF. CDR3 coding DNA: TGTGCCAGCAGTGAATTCCCCATCGACAGTGGCTCCCAGTACTTC.

This clonotype turned up a few times. V and J are TRBV27 and TRBJ2-7, with a tentative D call TRBD2 (6 bases). The germline V and J ends were trimmed by 10 bases and 7 bases, with 14 bases remaining between them. Germline loops: CDR1 MNHEY, CDR2 SMNVEV (reference sequence). The CDR3 spans 11 residues. CDR3 loop: CANRRGWEQYF. The CDR3 DNA sequence: TGTGCCAATCGACGGGGGTGGGAGCAGTACTTC.

V is TRBV4-1 and J is TRBJ1-2; D is possibly TRBD1 (6 bases). CDR1 is MGHRA and CDR2 is YSYEKL in the germline V gene. With 1 base removed from V and 6 bases from J, the gap between germline ends came to 15 bases. The CDR3 is 15 amino acids. CDR3 coding DNA: TGCGCCAGCAGCCAAGCTGTGGGGGCAGCAAATGGCTACACCTTC. Translated, it gives CASSQAVGAANGYTF.

In this sample, this clonotype turned up a few times. This sequence joins TRBV3-1 and TRBJ2-1, with D perhaps given as TRBD1 or TRBD2 (5 bases each). V was pared by 5 bases and J by 8 bases, with 16 bases between. CDR3 length: 14 residues. Per germline, CDR1 LGHDT and CDR2 YNNKEL (reference sequence). The CDR3 DNA reads as TGTGCCAGCAGCAGAAGTGGGGGTTTTGATGAGCAGTTCTTC. It codes for CASSRSGGFDEQFF.

This clonotype was seen repeatedly, ten times or more. Mismatch with germline at one junction end may stem from a read error. The rearrangement uses TRBV20-1 and TRBJ2-1; 11 bases are a match to TRBD2. The CDR3 runs 12 residues. In germline, CDR1 is DFQATT, CDR2 SNEGSKA (reference sequence). CDR3 nucleotide sequence: TGCAGTGGTAGACTAGCGGGGAATGAGCAGTTCTTC. Translating gives CSGRLAGNEQFF.

The sample holds many counts of this clonotype. The chain combines TRBV7-2 with TRBJ2-7; 7 bases agree with TRBD2. CDR1 SGHTA and CDR2 FQGNSA come from the germline V gene. V lost 5 bases and J lost 2; bases outside the gene matches: 6. This CDR3 is 14 amino acids long. CDR3 in DNA: TGTGCCAGCAGCCAGCGGGACGGAGCCTACGAGCAGTACTTC. Translated: CASSQRDGAYEQYF.

This clonotype was seen a few times. The chain links TRBV10-3 to TRBJ2-7, with D unclear. The CDR3 loop spans 13 amino acids. CDR1 ENHRY and CDR2 SYGVKD come from the germline V gene. Trimming pared 6 bases from V and 7 bases from J, leaving 16 bases between. CDR3: CAISTDGLAEQYF. The CDR3 DNA reads TGTGCCATCAGCACGGACGGGCTCGCGGAGCAGTACTTC.

This chain connects TRBV19 to TRBJ1-2; 7 bases match TRBD1. CDR3 size: 14 residues. Germline values: CDR1 LNHDA, CDR2 SQIVND (reference sequence). Trimming at V came to 5 bases and at J to 6 bases, leaving 9 bases not matched to a gene. CDR3 nucleotides: TGTGCCAGTAGTGTGACAGGGACTCACGATGGCTACACCTTC. Translating gives CASSVTGTHDGYTF.

V usage is TRBV7-8 and J usage is TRBJ2-1; 8 bases are shared with TRBD2. Germline-derived CDR1 and CDR2 are SGHVS and FQNEAQ. The CDR3 runs to 16 residues. After removal of 1 base from V and 4 bases from J, the junction contained 6 bases not matched to a gene. DNA for the CDR3: TGTGCCAGCAGCTTAGGTCCGGCTAGCGGGTACAATGAGCAGTTCTTC. Protein sequence: CASSLGPASGYNEQFF.

In its sample, this clonotype was seen a few times. V usage is TRBV6-5 and J usage is TRBJ1-1; D is possibly TRBD1 (6 bases). The CDR3 is made up of 13 amino acids. V was clipped by 6 bases and J by 3 bases, with 11 bases between them. CDR1 and CDR2 from the germline V gene are MNHEY and SVGAGI. CDR3 residues: CASSMDSYTEAFF. As DNA, the CDR3 is TGTGCCAGCAGCATGGACAGCTACACTGAAGCTTTCTTT.

The chain joins TRBV6-1 to TRBJ2-3, with 8 bases aligning to TRBD1. The CDR3 runs 16 residues. Unmatched junction bases numbered 8, after V lost 6 bases and J lost 0 bases. CDR1 MNHNS and CDR2 SASEGT come from the germline V gene. In DNA form, the CDR3 reads TGTGCCAGCAGGAAAGGGACAGGCGGGAGCACAGATACGCAGTATTTT. Residues: CASRKGTGGSTDTQYF.

The rearrangement uses TRBV9 and TRBJ1-2; D is uncertain. The V and J ends lost 0 bases and 4 bases respectively, with 13 bases between them. Looked up from germline, CDR1 is SGDLS and CDR2 is YYNGEE. The CDR3 length is 15 residues. The CDR3 loop reads CASSVGEQVAYGYTF. The CDR3 coding sequence is TGTGCCAGCAGCGTAGGCGAGCAGGTGGCCTATGGCTACACCTTC.

This chain uses TRBV5-4 with TRBJ1-2; D possibly corresponds to TRBD1 (5 bases). V was pared by 5 bases and J by 3 bases, with 11 bases between. This CDR3 has 13 residues. The germline CDR1 and CDR2 sequences are SGHNT and YYREEE (reference sequence). CDR3 in DNA: TGTGCCAGCAGGGGTGCGGGACACTATGGCTACACCTTC. The encoded protein is CASRGAGHYGYTF.

J is TRBJ2-7 and V is TRBV4-1, with D perhaps matching TRBD2 (5 bases). The V and J ends lost 4 bases and 6 bases respectively, with 22 bases between them. There are 16 residues in the CDR3. The germline CDR1 and CDR2 sequences are MGHRA and YSYEKL. The DNA for the CDR3 is TGCGCCAGCAGCCTCAGCGGTGGAGCCTCAATCGGCGAGCAGTACTTC. Encoded protein: CASSLSGGASIGEQYF.

Only a few counts were recorded for this clonotype. This chain connects TRBV29-1 to TRBJ2-1; 9 positions agree with TRBD1. Germline lookup yields CDR1 SQVTM and CDR2 ANQGSEA. The V segment lost 5 bases and the J segment 0 bases; nucleotides outside the gene matches: 5. This CDR3 region has 15 residues. As DNA, the CDR3 is TGCAGCGTTCGCGGGACAGGGAGCTCCTACAATGAGCAGTTCTTC. Protein: CSVRGTGSSYNEQFF.

The chain uses TRBV29-1 and TRBJ2-5, with unresolved D. Germline V gene data show CDR1 as SQVTM and CDR2 as ANQGSEA. The CDR3 loop spans 11 amino acids. V lost 0 bases and J 7 bases, leaving 6 bases between the germline ends. The CDR3 DNA sequence: TGCAGCGTTGAAGATACCGGGACCCAGTACTTC. It yields the protein CSVEDTGTQYF.

The J gene is TRBJ2-3, the V gene TRBV20-1; 13 bases fit TRBD2. With V trimmed by 0 bases and J by 7 bases, 7 bases remained unmatched. This CDR3 has 16 amino acids. The germline V gene encodes CDR1 DFQATT and CDR2 SNEGSKA (reference sequence). CDR3 loop: CSAREGLAGMRHTQYF. CDR3 nucleotides: TGCAGTGCTAGAGAGGGACTAGCGGGGATGCGACATACGCAGTATTTT.

The V call is TRBV2, the J call TRBJ2-3; TRBD2 matches at 8 bases. The CDR3 spans 17 residues. Germline assignment: CDR1 SNHLY and CDR2 FYNNEI. J lost 4 bases, V lost 3 bases, and 12 bases had no gene match. The CDR3 bases are TGTGCCAGCAGTGAGGGTGTTATTGCGGGGGGCGCAGATACGCAGTATTTT. Translation gives CASSEGVIAGGADTQYF.

In this sample, this clonotype turned up a few times. This chain joins TRBV5-1 and TRBJ2-2; D is possibly TRBD1 (6 bases). Per the germline V gene, CDR1 is SGHRS and CDR2 is YFSETQ. The CDR3 contains 13 residues. The germline V and J ends were trimmed by 4 bases and 5 bases, with 9 bases remaining between them. The CDR3, as DNA: TGCGCCAGCAGCGTACAGGGTACCGGGGAGCTGTTTTTT. It codes for CASSVQGTGELFF.

V gene TRBV29-1 combines with J gene TRBJ2-1; D gene unclear. The DNA matches TRBJ2-7 better at its end, which makes the J call doubtful. The CDR3 runs 12 residues. Germline CDR1 reads SQVTM; CDR2 reads ANQGSEA. The CDR3 coding sequence is TGCAGCGCAGATGAAACCTACAATGAGCAGTACTTC. Amino acids: CSADETYNEQYF.

The chain combines TRBV20-1 with TRBJ2-2; D gene ambiguous. The CDR3 totals 13 residues. Germline CDR1 DFQATT, CDR2 SNEGSKA (reference sequence). Deletions cut 3 bases from V and 2 bases from J, with 7 bases between. CDR3 in amino acids: CSASLGNTGELFF. CDR3 nucleotides: TGCAGTGCTAGTTTGGGTAACACCGGGGAGCTGTTTTTT.